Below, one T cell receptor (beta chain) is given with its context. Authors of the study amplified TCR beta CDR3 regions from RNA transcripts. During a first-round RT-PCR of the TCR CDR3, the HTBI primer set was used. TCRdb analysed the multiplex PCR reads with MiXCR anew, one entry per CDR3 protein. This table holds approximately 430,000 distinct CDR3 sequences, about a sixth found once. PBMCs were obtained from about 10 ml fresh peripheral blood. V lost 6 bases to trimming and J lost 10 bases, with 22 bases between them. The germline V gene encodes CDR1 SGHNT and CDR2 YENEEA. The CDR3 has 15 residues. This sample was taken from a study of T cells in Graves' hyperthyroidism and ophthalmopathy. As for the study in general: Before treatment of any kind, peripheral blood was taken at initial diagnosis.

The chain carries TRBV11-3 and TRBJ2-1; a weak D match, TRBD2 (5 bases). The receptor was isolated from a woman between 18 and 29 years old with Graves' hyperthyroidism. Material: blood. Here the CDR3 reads CASSLAPYGVGEQFF. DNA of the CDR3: TGTGCCAGCAGTCTTGCACCTTACGGGGTGGGGGAGCAGTTCTTC.